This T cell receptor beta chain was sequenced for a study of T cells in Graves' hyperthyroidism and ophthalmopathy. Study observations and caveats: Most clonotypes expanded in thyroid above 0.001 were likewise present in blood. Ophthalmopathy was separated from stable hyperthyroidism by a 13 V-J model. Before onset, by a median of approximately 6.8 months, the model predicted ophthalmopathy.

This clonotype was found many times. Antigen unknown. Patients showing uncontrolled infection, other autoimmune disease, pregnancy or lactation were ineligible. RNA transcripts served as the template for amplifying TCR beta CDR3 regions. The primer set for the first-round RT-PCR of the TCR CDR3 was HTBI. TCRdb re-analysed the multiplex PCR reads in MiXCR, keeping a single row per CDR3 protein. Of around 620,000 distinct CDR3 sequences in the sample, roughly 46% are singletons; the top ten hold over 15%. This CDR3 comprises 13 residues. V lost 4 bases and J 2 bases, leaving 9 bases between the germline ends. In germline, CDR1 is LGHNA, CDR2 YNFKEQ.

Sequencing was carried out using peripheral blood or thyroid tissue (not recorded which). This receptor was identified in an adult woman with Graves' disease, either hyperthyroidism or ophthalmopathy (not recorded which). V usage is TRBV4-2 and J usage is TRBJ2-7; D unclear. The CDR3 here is CASSPTRTYEQYF. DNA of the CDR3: TGTGCCAGCAGCCCAACACGGACCTACGAGCAGTACTTC.